This T cell receptor beta chain was obtained from a study of CD8 T cells in ankylosing spondylitis. Notes on the study in general: Matched synovial fluid from ankylosing spondylitis patients was reported to be enriched for disease-linked clones. There was a TCR beta motif, made of several highly homologous variants, that appeared characteristic of ankylosing spondylitis blood.

The table lists this clonotype with a few counts. The antigen is not known. TCRdb ran MiXCR on the 5' RACE reads and lists one entry per CDR3 protein. The table lists about 390,000 distinct CDR3 sequences, 20% to 25% of them singletons, with about 16% in the top ten. CDR3 length: 16 amino acids. Germline CDR1 and CDR2: DFQATT and SNEGSKA (reference sequence). V lost 7 bases to trimming and J lost 1 base; unmatched junction nucleotides: 11. The receptor was derived from a male donor with ankylosing spondylitis. The rearrangement joins TRBV20-1 to TRBJ2-1, with 9 nucleotides matching TRBD2. Sequenced input: blood, either unsorted or a sorted T cell fraction (not recorded which). The CDR3 nucleotides are TGCAGTGTGAACCGACCAGCGGGAGGATCCTACAATGAGCAGTTCTTC. This encodes CSVNRPAGGSYNEQFF.